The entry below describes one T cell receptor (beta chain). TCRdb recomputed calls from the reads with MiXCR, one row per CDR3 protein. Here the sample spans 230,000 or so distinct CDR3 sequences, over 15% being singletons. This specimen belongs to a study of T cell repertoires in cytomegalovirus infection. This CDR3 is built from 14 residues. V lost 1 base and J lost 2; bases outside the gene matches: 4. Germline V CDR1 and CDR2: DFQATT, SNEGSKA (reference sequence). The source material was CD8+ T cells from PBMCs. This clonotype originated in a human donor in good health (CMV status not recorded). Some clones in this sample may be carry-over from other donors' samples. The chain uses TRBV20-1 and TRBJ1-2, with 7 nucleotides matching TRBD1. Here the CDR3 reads CSARATTGNYGYTF. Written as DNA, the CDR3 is TGCAGTGCTAGAGCCACGACAGGGAACTATGGCTACACCTTC.